The clone carrying this T cell receptor beta chain has at least ten counts. Its antigen is unknown. What was amplified from RNA transcripts were TCR beta CDR3 regions. Using the HTBI primer set, a first-round RT-PCR was run on the TCR CDR3. TCRdb re-analysed the multiplex PCR reads in MiXCR, keeping a single row per CDR3 protein. The sample consists of around 350,000 distinct CDR3 sequences, 15% to 18% of them appearing once. The sample belongs to a study of T cells in Graves' hyperthyroidism and ophthalmopathy. Notes on the study in general: Blood also contained most expanded thyroid clonotypes above 0.001. A 13 V-J model separated ophthalmopathy from stable hyperthyroidism.

Germline lookup yields CDR1 LGHDT and CDR2 YNNKEL (reference sequence). The CDR3 runs to 16 residues. V was pared by 1 base and J by 4 bases, with 6 bases of the junction left unmatched. Patients with uncontrolled infections, other autoimmune diseases, pregnancy or lactation were excluded. The blood was taken when hyperthyroidism was first diagnosed, before any ophthalmopathy symptoms showed up. Source material: blood. The receptor comes from a woman younger than 30 with Graves' hyperthyroidism that later progressed to Graves' ophthalmopathy. The chain recombines TRBV3-1 with TRBJ2-7; 11 nucleotides match TRBD2. CDR3 residues: CASSQGSLAGVYEQYF. The CDR3 DNA follows: TGTGCCAGCAGCCAAGGATCACTAGCGGGAGTATACGAGCAGTACTTC.